These T cell receptor beta chains were read from a single sample in a study of blood T cells in healthy people across ages. From the 5' RACE reads, TCRdb called clonotypes with MiXCR, one entry per CDR3 protein. This sample yields about 1.6 million distinct CDR3 sequences, of which 30% to 40% are seen a single time; about 11% belongs to the top ten. Sequenced material: blood. The receptors were sampled from a woman aged 25-40 years in good health. The CDR3 runs from the conserved cysteine through the conserved F or W. The D gene is left open where the match is weak. The size field is filled for only some rows; it gives once, few, many or a size class.

v_gene	d_gene	abundance	j_gene	CDR3aa	CDR3nt
TRBV5-1	TRBD1	.	TRBJ2-3	CASSQGVVSDTQYF	TGCGCCAGCAGCCAGGGGGTGGTGTCTGATACGCAGTATTTT
TRBV20-1	TRBD1	once	TRBJ1-1	CSARSRTGFTEAFF	TGCAGTGCTAGATCGAGGACAGGGTTCACTGAAGCTTTCTTT
TRBV24-1	TRBD1	.	TRBJ1-5	CATSMGTDHNQPQHF	TGTGCCACCTCGATGGGGACAGACCATAATCAGCCCCAGCATTTT
TRBV20-1	TRBD2	few	TRBJ2-5	CSARRGTQETQYF	TGCAGTGCTAGGCGGGGGACCCAAGAGACCCAGTACTTC
TRBV20-1	TRBD2	few	TRBJ2-7	CSARLAPVAGPYEQYF	TGCAGTGCTAGGTTGGCCCCCGTAGCGGGGCCCTACGAGCAGTACTTC
TRBV27	TRBD2	once	TRBJ2-7	CASSSSSASGSHEQYF	TGTGCCAGCAGTTCCTCCAGCGCTAGCGGGAGCCACGAGCAGTACTTC
TRBV5-4	.	.	TRBJ1-1	CASRLEAANTEAFF	TGTGCCAGCAGACTGGAGGCCGCGAACACTGAAGCTTTCTTT
TRBV29-1	.	.	TRBJ1-4	CSVEEPGRENEKLFF	TGCAGCGTTGAAGAGCCGGGCAGGGAGAATGAAAAACTGTTTTTT
TRBV28	.	once	TRBJ2-1	CASSLYLGGARFF	TGTGCCAGCAGTTTATACCTGGGGGGGGCGAGGTTCTTC
TRBV5-8	.	.	TRBJ1-2	CASSSEQGGYGYTF	TGTGCCAGCAGCTCCGAACAGGGCGGCTATGGCTACACCTTC
TRBV21-1	.	many	TRBJ2-1	CASSKDKRGIQFF	TGTGCCAGCAGCAAAGATAAGCGGGGGATCCAGTTCTTC
TRBV6-1	TRBD1	few	TRBJ2-5	CASSTGTGGAGETQYF	TGTGCCAGCAGTACCGGGACAGGGGGCGCGGGGGAGACCCAGTACTTC
TRBV6-1	.	.	TRBJ1-6	CASRVEGLSNSPLHF	TGTGCCAGCAGGGTAGAAGGCCTATCGAATTCACCCCTCCACTTT
TRBV7-8	.	few	TRBJ2-6	CASSLFQGTLPSSGANVLTF	TGTGCCAGCAGCTTATTCCAAGGGACTCTGCCCAGCTCTGGGGCCAACGTCCTGACTTTC
TRBV4-1	.	few	TRBJ2-1	CASSQEWRSYNEQFF	TGCGCCAGCAGCCAAGAATGGCGCTCCTACAATGAGCAGTTCTTC
TRBV3-1	TRBD2	.	TRBJ2-1	CASSQALAGGYNEQFF	TGTGCCAGCAGCCAAGCACTAGCGGGCGGGTACAATGAGCAGTTCTTC
TRBV9	TRBD2	.	TRBJ2-3	CASSVKSGGSADTQYF	TGTGCCAGCAGCGTTAAAAGCGGGGGCTCGGCAGATACGCAGTATTTT
TRBV29-1	.	.	TRBJ2-7	CSVEDRTGVGREYEQYF	TGCAGCGTTGAAGATAGGACGGGGGTGGGCAGGGAATACGAGCAGTACTTC
TRBV25-1	TRBD2	once	TRBJ2-3	CASSDRAGGPRTDTQYF	TGTGCCAGCAGTGATAGGGCGGGGGGGCCCCGAACAGATACGCAGTATTTT
TRBV7-9	.	.	TRBJ1-2	CASSSGTSGEVYGYTF	TGTGCCAGCAGCTCGGGGACATCCGGAGAGGTATATGGCTACACCTTC
TRBV7-4	TRBD1	.	TRBJ2-4	CASSLAGGTAKNIQYF	TGTGCCAGCAGCTTAGCAGGGGGCACGGCCAAAAACATTCAGTACTTC
TRBV5-8	.	.	TRBJ1-2	CASSYGVRRGHGYTF	TGTGCCAGCAGCTACGGAGTCCGAAGGGGCCATGGCTACACCTTC
TRBV20-1	TRBD2	.	TRBJ2-7	CSARAPLAGGNYEQYF	TGCAGTGCTAGGGCACCACTAGCGGGAGGTAACTACGAGCAGTACTTC
TRBV20-1	.	few	TRBJ2-5	CSARTAFQETQYF	TGCAGTGCTAGGACAGCGTTCCAAGAGACCCAGTACTTC
TRBV9	.	few	TRBJ2-3	CASSDTRSTDTQYF	TGTGCCAGCAGCGACACACGTAGCACAGATACGCAGTATTTT
TRBV5-4	.	.	TRBJ2-7	CASSLDPSSYNEQYF	TGTGCCAGCAGCTTGGACCCGAGCTCCTACAATGAGCAGTACTTC
TRBV6-2/TRBV6-3	.	.	TRBJ1-2	CASSYSETGYGYTF	TGTGCCAGCAGTTACTCGGAGACAGGCTATGGCTACACCTTC
TRBV20-1	.	.	TRBJ2-7	CSASRNSFYEQYF	TGCAGTGCTAGCCGAAACAGCTTCTACGAGCAGTACTTC
TRBV27	TRBD2	few	TRBJ2-1	CASLKRGGNHNEQFF	TGTGCCAGCCTTAAGCGGGGGGGGAATCACAATGAGCAGTTCTTC
TRBV20-1	TRBD1	.	TRBJ1-2	CSAFVWQGVGYTF	TGCAGTGCTTTTGTGTGGCAGGGGGTGGGCTACACCTTC
TRBV6-1	.	.	TRBJ2-3	CASSEELRVLDTQYF	TGTGCCAGCAGTGAAGAGCTCAGAGTTCTAGATACGCAGTATTTT
TRBV28	.	once	TRBJ1-1	CASSPKRAAGFWAFF	TGTGCCAGCAGCCCTAAACGTGCAGCTGGCTTTTGGGCTTTCTTT